This TCR beta chain was recorded in a study of shared clonotypes between healthy human individuals. This CDR3 has 16 amino acids. Germline CDR1 is SGHRS and CDR2 is YFSETQ. J gave up 8 bases and V 4 bases, and 14 bases lay outside the gene matches. Some clones are missing from TCRdb's copy, which holds only in-frame ones; the method was immunoSEQ multiplex PCR. The table has around 500,000 clones, about 78% seen once. On this clone itself: Other DNA sequences in this specimen translate into the identical CDR3.

The gene calls are TRBV5-1 and TRBJ1-1, with 10 positions matching TRBD1. This sequence originates from a woman aged 40 to 55 in good health. Some clones in this sample may be carry-over from other donors' samples. The sample consisted of PBMCs. DNA of the CDR3: TGCGCCAGCAGCCTGGCCGGGACAGGGGCGCCAGACGAAGCTTTCTTT. Translating it yields CASSLAGTGAPDEAFF.